These T cell receptor beta chains were read from a single sample in a study of shared clonotypes between healthy human individuals. Produced via immunoSEQ multiplex PCR; TCRdb's table is partial and in-frame only. The data contain approximately 700,000 clones, 55% to 85% of them seen just once; the ten biggest clones take up under 2%. The material sequenced was memory CD4+ T cells sorted from blood. The source is a woman aged 30 to 39 in good health. The conserved cysteine and the conserved F or W are not part of the CDR3 here. Part of the rows lack a size; the others show once, few, many or a class for expanded clones.

clone size	J gene	V gene	CDR3 protein
NA	TRBJ1-3	TRBV28	ASSLARPPLSIY
once	TRBJ2-2	TRBV5-6	ASSLGLAELF
NA	NA	TRBV7-6	ASSLEYEQY
NA	TRBJ2-7	TRBV4-1	ASSQDLGRGYEQY
NA	TRBJ2-5	TRBV2	ASARGRALETQY
NA	TRBJ2-3	TRBV7-9	ATATSGRVETSTDTQY
NA	TRBJ2-5	TRBV5-1	ASSPTGVGETQY
NA	TRBJ1-3	TRBV4-1	ASSQVTEVRDTIY
few	TRBJ2-1	TRBV6-1	ASSEQYFLNEGNEQF
NA	TRBJ1-2	TRBV28	ASSYMARGYGYT
NA	TRBJ2-2	TRBV6-5	ASSPTHGNTGELF
few	TRBJ2-7	TRBV5-1	ASSREGSSYEQY
NA	TRBJ2-5	TRBV13	ASKRAGEIQETQY
NA	TRBJ2-1	TRBV5-1	ASSIYNEQF
few	TRBJ2-3	TRBV2	ASSDRALWDTQY
few	TRBJ1-2	TRBV4-1	ASSRREGTENYGYT
NA	TRBJ1-2	TRBV28	ASSLPDRNYGYT